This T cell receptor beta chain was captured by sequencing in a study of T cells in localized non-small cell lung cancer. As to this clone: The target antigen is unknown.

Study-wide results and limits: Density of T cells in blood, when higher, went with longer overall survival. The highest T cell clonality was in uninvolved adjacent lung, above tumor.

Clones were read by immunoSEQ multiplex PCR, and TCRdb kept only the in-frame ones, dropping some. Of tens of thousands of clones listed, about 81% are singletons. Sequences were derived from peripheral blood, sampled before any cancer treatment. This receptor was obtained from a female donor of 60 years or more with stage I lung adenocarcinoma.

The CDR3 sequence is CASSQTGLAGADEQFF. CDR3 coding DNA: TGTGCCAGCAGCCAGACGGGACTAGCGGGTGCGGATGAGCAGTTCTTC. This sequence joins TRBV4-2 and TRBJ2-1; 12 bases line up with TRBD2. CDR3 length: 16 amino acids. The trim removed 3 bases at V and 8 bases at J, leaving 8 bases unmatched. From germline, CDR1 is LGHNA and CDR2 YNFKEQ.